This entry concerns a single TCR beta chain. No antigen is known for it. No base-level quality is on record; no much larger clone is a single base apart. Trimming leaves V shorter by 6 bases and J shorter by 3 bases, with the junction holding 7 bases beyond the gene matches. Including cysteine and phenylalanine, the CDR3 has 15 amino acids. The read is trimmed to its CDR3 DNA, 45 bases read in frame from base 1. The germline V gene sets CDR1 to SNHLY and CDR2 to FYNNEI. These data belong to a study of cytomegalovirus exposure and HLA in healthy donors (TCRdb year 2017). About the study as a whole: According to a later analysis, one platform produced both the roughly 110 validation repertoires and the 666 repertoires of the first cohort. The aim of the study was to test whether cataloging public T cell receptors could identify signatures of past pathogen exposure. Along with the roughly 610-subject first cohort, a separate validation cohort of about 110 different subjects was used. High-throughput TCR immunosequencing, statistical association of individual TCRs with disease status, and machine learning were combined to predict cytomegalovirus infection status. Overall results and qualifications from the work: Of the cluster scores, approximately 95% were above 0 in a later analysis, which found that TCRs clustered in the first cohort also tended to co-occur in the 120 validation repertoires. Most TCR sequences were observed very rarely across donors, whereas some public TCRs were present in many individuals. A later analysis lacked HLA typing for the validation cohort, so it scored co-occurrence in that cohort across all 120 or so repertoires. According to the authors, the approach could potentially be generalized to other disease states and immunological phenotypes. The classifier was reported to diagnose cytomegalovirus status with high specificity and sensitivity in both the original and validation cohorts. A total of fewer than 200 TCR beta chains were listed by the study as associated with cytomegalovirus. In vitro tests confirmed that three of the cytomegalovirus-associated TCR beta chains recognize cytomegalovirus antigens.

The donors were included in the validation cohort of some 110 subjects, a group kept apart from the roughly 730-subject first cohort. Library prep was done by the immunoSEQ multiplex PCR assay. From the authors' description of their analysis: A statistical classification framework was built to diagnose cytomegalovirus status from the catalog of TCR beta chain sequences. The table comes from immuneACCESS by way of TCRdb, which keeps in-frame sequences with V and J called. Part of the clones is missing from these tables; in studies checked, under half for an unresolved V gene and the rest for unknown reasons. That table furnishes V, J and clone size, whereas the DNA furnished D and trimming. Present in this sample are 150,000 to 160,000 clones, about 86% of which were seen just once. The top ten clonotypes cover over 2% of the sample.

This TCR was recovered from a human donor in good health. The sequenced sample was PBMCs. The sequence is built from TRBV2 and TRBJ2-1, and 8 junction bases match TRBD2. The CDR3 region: CASSPGGGYYNEQFF. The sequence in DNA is TGTGCCAGCAGCCCCGGGGGGGGATACTACAATGAGCAGTTCTTC. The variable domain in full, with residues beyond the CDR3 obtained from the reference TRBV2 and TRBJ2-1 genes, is EPEVTQTPSHQVTQMGQEVILRCVPISNHLYFYWYRQILGQKVEFLVSFYNNEISEKSEIFDDQFSVERPDGSNFTLKIRSTKLEDSAMYFCASSPGGGYYNEQFFGPGTRLTVL.